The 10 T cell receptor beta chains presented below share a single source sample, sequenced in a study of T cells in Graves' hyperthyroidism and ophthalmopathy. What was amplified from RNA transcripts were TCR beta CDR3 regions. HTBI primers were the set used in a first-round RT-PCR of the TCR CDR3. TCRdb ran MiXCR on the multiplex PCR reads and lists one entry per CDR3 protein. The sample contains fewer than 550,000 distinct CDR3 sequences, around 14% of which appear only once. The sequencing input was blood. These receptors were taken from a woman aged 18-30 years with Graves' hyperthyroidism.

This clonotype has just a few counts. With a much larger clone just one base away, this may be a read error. The CDR3 DNA sequence: TGTGCCAGCAGCTTGTCTAGCGGGGGCACAGATACGCGGTATTTT. Its translation: CASSLSSGGTDTRYF. J is TRBJ2-3 and V is TRBV7-8; TRBD2 agrees at 10 bases. Germline lookup yields CDR1 SGHVS and CDR2 FQNEAQ. This CDR3 spans 15 amino acids. The whole variable domain, filled in from reference TRBV7-8 and TRBJ2-3, reads GAGVSQSPRYKVAKRGQDVALRCDPISGHVSLFWYQQALGQGPEFLTYFQNEAQLDKSGLPSDRFFAERPEGSVSTLKIQRTQQEDSAVYLCASSLSSGGTDTRYFGPGTRLTVL.

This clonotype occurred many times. The CDR3 sequence is CASSPSRGSYEQYF. DNA of the CDR3: TGTGCCAGCTCACCGTCAAGGGGAAGCTACGAGCAGTACTTC. The rearrangement links TRBV18 to TRBJ2-7, with a possible D match to TRBD1 (5 bases). The germline gives CDR1 KGHSH, CDR2 LQKENI. The V and J ends lost 3 bases and 3 bases respectively, with 12 bases between them. This CDR3 is 14 amino acids long.

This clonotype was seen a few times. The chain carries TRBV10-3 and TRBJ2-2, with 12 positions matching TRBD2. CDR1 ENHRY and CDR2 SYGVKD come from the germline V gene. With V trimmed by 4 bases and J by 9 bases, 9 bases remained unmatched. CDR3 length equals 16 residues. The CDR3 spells CAISGLAGEVSRELFF. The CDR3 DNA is TGTGCCATCAGTGGACTAGCGGGAGAGGTGAGCCGGGAGCTGTTTTTT.

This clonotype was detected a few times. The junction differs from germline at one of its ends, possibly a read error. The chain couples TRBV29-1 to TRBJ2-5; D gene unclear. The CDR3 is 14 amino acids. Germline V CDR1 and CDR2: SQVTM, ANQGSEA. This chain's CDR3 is CSVKRLALQETHYF. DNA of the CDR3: TGCAGCGTGAAAAGACTGGCCCTCCAAGAGACCCATTACTTC.

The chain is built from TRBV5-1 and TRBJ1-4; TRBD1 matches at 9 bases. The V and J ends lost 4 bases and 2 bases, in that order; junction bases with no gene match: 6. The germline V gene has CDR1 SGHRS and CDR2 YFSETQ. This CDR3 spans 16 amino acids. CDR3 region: CASSLRTGVTNEKLFF. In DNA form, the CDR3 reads TGCGCCAGCAGCCTCCGGACAGGGGTCACTAATGAAAAACTGTTTTTT.

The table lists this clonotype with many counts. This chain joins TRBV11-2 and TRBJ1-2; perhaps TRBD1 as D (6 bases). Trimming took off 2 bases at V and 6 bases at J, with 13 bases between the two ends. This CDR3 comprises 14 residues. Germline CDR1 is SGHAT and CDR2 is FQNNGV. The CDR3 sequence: CASSLTGAGHGYTF. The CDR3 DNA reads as TGTGCCAGCAGCTTAACGGGGGCAGGACATGGCTACACCTTC. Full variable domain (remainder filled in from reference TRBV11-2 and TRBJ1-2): EAGVAQSPRYKIIEKRQSVAFWCNPISGHATLYWYQQILGQGPKLLIQFQNNGVVDDSQLPKDRFSAERLKGVDSTLKIQPAKLEDSAVYLCASSLTGAGHGYTFGSGTRLTVV.

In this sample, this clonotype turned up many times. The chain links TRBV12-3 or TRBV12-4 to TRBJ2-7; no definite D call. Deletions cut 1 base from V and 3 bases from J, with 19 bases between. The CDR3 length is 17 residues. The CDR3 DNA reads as TGTGCCAGCAGTTTAGAGGTAAACAGTCGCTACCTCTACGAGCAGTACTTC. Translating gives CASSLEVNSRYLYEQYF.

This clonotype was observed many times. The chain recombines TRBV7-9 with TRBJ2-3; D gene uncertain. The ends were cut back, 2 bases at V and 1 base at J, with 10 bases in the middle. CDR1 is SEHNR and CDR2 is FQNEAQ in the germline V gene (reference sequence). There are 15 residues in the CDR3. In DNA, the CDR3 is TGTGCCAGCAGCTTACCGATGGGCCGCACAGATACGCAGTATTTT. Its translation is CASSLPMGRTDTQYF.

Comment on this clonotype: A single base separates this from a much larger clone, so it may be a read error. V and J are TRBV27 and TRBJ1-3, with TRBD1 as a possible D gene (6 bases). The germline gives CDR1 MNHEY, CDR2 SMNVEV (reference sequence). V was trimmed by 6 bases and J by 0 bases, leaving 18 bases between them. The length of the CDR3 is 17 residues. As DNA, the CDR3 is TGTGCCAGCAGCCCTATATGGGGGGACATCTCTGGAAACACCATATATTTT. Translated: CASSPIWGDISGNTIYF.

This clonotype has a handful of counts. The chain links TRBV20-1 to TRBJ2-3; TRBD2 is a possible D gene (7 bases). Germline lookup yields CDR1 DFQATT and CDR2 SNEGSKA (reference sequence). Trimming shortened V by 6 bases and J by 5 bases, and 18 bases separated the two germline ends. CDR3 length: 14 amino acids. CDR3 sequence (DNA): TGCAGTGCGCCCGGGGGGCGCGAAGTAGATACGCAGTATTTT. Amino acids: CSAPGGREVDTQYF.